A single sample gave rise to the 32 T cell receptor beta chains below, sequenced in a study of cytotoxic CD8 clonotypes in ibrutinib-treated CLL listed by TCRdb under 2021. Receptor amplification or capture employed the immunoSEQ multiplex PCR assay. The source is immuneACCESS, and TCRdb retained only in-frame sequences with V and J called. Part of the clones is not carried over; for the studies checked, unresolved V genes explain less than half of this, and the remainder is unexplained. The sample has over 30,000 clones on record, about 70% of them singletons. The ten largest clonotypes hold more than 6% of the sample. According to the study, the label for this sample's time point signals: progressive disease on ibrutinib. The sequencing here drew on PBMCs, taken at disease progression, from a patient treated with ibrutinib. Receptors originate from a human donor with chronic lymphocytic leukemia.

The V gene is TRBV27, the J gene TRBJ2-7; no reliable D call. The CDR3 totals 14 residues. Trimming took 6 bases from V and 3 from J, leaving 15 bases between them. The germline V gene has CDR1 MNHEY and CDR2 SMNVEV (reference sequence). Here the CDR3 reads CASRSTVSFYEQYF. Written as DNA, the CDR3 is TGTGCCAGCAGATCAACAGTGTCATTCTACGAGCAGTACTTC.

This chain joins TRBV7-8 and TRBJ1-2; perhaps TRBD1 as D (5 bases). V was clipped by 5 bases and J by 4 bases, with 17 bases between them. Looked up from germline, CDR1 is SGHVS and CDR2 is FQNEAQ. The CDR3 has 15 amino acids. CDR3 sequence: CASSPTRSGAYGYTF. The CDR3 nucleotides are TGTGCCAGCAGCCCAACCCGGTCCGGGGCCTATGGCTACACCTTC.

The chain joins TRBV29-1 to TRBJ1-1; D uncertain. The length of the CDR3 is 12 residues. Trimming removed 6 bases at V and 1 base at J, with 9 bases between. Germline V gives CDR1 SQVTM, CDR2 ANQGSEA. The CDR3 nucleotides read TGCAGCGTGGGCGAGGGGAACACTGAAGCTTTCTTT. Amino acids: CSVGEGNTEAFF.

This chain uses TRBV19 with TRBJ2-1; 9 positions agree with TRBD2. This CDR3 comprises 15 residues. Trimming took 4 bases from V and 4 from J; bases not matched to a gene: 5. Germline V gene data show CDR1 as LNHDA and CDR2 as SQIVND (reference sequence). For the CDR3, the DNA is TGTGCCAGTAGTACCTCCGGACTAGCGTACAATGAGCAGTTCTTC. It encodes CASSTSGLAYNEQFF.

The V gene is TRBV30, the J gene TRBJ1-1; D is uncertain. V gave up 3 bases and J gave up 1 base, with 15 bases separating them. The CDR3 is 15 amino acids. CDR1 and CDR2 (germline): GTSNPN, SVGIG (reference sequence). CDR3 nucleotide sequence: TGTGCCTGGAGGTCCGCCTCTAGCCCGAACACTGAAGCTTTCTTT. Amino acid sequence: CAWRSASSPNTEAFF.

The V call is TRBV15, the J call TRBJ2-1; D is uncertain. CDR3 length equals 13 residues. V was clipped by 5 bases and J by 5 bases, with 10 bases between them. The germline CDR1 and CDR2 sequences are LNHNV and YYDKDF (reference sequence). The CDR3 coding sequence is TGTGCCACCAGCCCAGGACGGAACAATGAGCAGTTCTTC. Translation gives CATSPGRNNEQFF.

This rearrangement joins TRBV7-2 to TRBJ1-4; 9 bases are a match to TRBD1. Germline assignment: CDR1 SGHTA and CDR2 FQGNSA. The CDR3 runs to 15 residues. J lost 5 bases, V lost 5 bases, and 6 bases had no gene match. CDR3 loop: CASSPGTGSNEKLFF. The DNA of the CDR3 is TGTGCCAGCAGCCCTGGGACAGGGAGCAATGAAAAACTGTTTTTT.

The rearrangement joins TRBV4-2 to TRBJ2-1, with a possible D match to TRBD1 (6 bases). CDR3 size: 15 residues. V was clipped by 0 bases and J by 6 bases, with 12 bases between them. The germline V gene has CDR1 LGHNA and CDR2 YNFKEQ. CDR3 nucleotides: TGTGCCAGCAGCCAAGAGTGGACAGTTTCCAATGAGCAGTTCTTC. It translates to CASSQEWTVSNEQFF.

The rearrangement joins TRBV5-1 to TRBJ2-2, with 7 bases lining up with TRBD1. The J segment lost 6 bases and the V segment lost 4 bases, leaving 6 bases of the junction unmatched. CDR1 and CDR2 from the germline V gene are SGHRS and YFSETQ. The CDR3 is 14 residues long. CDR3 bases: TGCGCCAGCAGCCATGGACAGGCTCCCGGGGAGCTGTTTTTT. Protein product: CASSHGQAPGELFF.

CDR3 protein: CASSVELRQGWVLDEKLFF. DNA for the CDR3: TGTGCCAGCAGCGTAGAATTGAGACAGGGATGGGTATTAGACGAAAAACTGTTTTTT. V gene TRBV9 combines with J gene TRBJ1-4; 7 nucleotides line up with TRBD1. The CDR3 contains 19 residues. Germline V CDR1 and CDR2: SGDLS, YYNGEE. V dropped 0 bases and J dropped 8; count of bases not matched to a gene: 19.

The chain links TRBV10-3 to TRBJ1-5; TRBD1 matches at 7 bases. V lost 6 bases to trimming and J lost 5 bases; unmatched junction nucleotides: 4. This CDR3 region has 13 residues. The germline V gene has CDR1 ENHRY and CDR2 SYGVKD. CDR3 protein: CAIRFDRDQPQHF. The CDR3 region has the DNA TGTGCCATCAGGTTCGACAGGGATCAGCCCCAGCATTTT.

The rearrangement joins TRBV29-1 to TRBJ2-5; 12 bases fit TRBD1. CDR3 size: 14 residues. The V segment lost 8 bases and the J segment 5 bases; nucleotides outside the gene matches: 9. Germline assignment: CDR1 SQVTM and CDR2 ANQGSEA. CDR3 protein: CSTPGQGAGETQYF. The CDR3 bases are TGCAGCACTCCGGGACAGGGGGCTGGCGAGACCCAGTACTTC.

The chain couples TRBV27 to TRBJ2-1, with 9 bases matching TRBD2. Germline CDR1 reads MNHEY; CDR2 reads SMNVEV (reference sequence). The trim removed 6 bases at V and 3 bases at J, leaving 6 bases unmatched. The CDR3 extends over 15 amino acids. The DNA for the CDR3 is TGTGCCAGCAGCCCAGGAGCGGGGGGCTACAATGAGCAGTTCTTC. Translated: CASSPGAGGYNEQFF.

This chain uses TRBV18 with TRBJ2-7; 11 nucleotides agree with TRBD2. V was clipped by 0 bases and J by 2 bases; unmatched bases: 6. CDR1 is KGHSH and CDR2 is LQKENI in the germline V gene. This CDR3 has 17 amino acids. CDR3 nucleotides: TGTGCCAGCTCACCACCGACTAGCGGGGTACTCCCCTACGAGCAGTACTTC. It is translated as CASSPPTSGVLPYEQYF.

DNA for the CDR3: TGTGCCAGCAGCCTAATACAGGGGAATGAGCAGTTCTTC. It translates to CASSLIQGNEQFF. The J gene is TRBJ2-1, the V gene TRBV14, with 7 bases matching TRBD1. Germline trimming cut 4 bases from V and 7 bases from J; bases unmatched to any gene: 4. The CDR3 loop spans 13 amino acids. The V gene's germline CDR1 is SGHDN and CDR2 FVKESK.

This chain connects TRBV5-1 to TRBJ2-5, with 10 nucleotides matching TRBD1. J gave up 5 bases and V 3 bases, and 7 bases lay outside the gene matches. CDR3 length equals 15 residues. Looked up from germline, CDR1 is SGHRS and CDR2 is YFSETQ. This CDR3 is CASSSVGDRGETQYF. DNA of the CDR3: TGCGCCAGCAGCTCGGTGGGGGACAGGGGTGAGACCCAGTACTTC.

V is TRBV5-1 and J is TRBJ2-1, with D possibly being TRBD1 (6 bases). The V gene's germline CDR1 is SGHRS and CDR2 YFSETQ. V was trimmed by 5 bases and J by 3 bases, leaving 21 bases between them. The CDR3 covers 17 residues. CDR3 protein: CASRLQAWTEVYNEQFF. CDR3 DNA sequence: TGCGCCAGCAGGCTCCAAGCGTGGACAGAAGTCTACAATGAGCAGTTCTTC.

V is TRBV28 and J is TRBJ2-7; D might be TRBD2 (6 bases). Trimming took 1 base from V and 4 from J, leaving 14 bases between them. The CDR3 is 15 amino acids. Germline V gene lookup returns CDR1 MDHEN and CDR2 SYDVKM. CDR3 loop: CASSLSGLRVYEQYF. CDR3 coding DNA: TGTGCCAGCAGTTTATCGGGACTGAGGGTGTACGAGCAGTACTTC.

CDR3 residues: CASSLQETQYF. The CDR3 nucleotides are TGTGCCAGCAGCTTACAAGAGACCCAGTACTTC. The chain employs TRBV5-6 and TRBJ2-5; D is unclear. The germline V gene encodes CDR1 SGHDT and CDR2 YYEEEE. This CDR3 region has 11 residues. Trimming took 2 bases from V and 2 from J, leaving 1 base between them.

V gene TRBV15 combines with J gene TRBJ2-1; D gene unclear. Trimming stripped 2 bases from V and 7 bases from J, with 15 bases between. Germline CDR1 and CDR2: LNHNV and YYDKDF (reference sequence). The CDR3 contains 15 residues. In DNA, the CDR3 is TGTGCCACCAGCAGAAGTCTTCTTGGCGAAAATGAGCAGTTCTTC. Translating gives CATSRSLLGENEQFF.

V and J are TRBV21-1 and TRBJ1-1; the table's TRBD1 call for D was not verified on the DNA. TRBV21-1 is noted as a pseudogene. CDR3 length equals 13 residues. The CDR3 nucleotides read TGTGCCAGCAGCAGGGGCCTCGGCACTGAAGCTTTCTTT. Its translation is CASSRGLGTEAFF.

This chain joins TRBV18 and TRBJ2-1, with a weak D call TRBD2 (6 bases). Per the germline V gene, CDR1 is KGHSH and CDR2 is LQKENI. The CDR3 runs to 14 residues. Trimming left V 4 bases short and J 3 bases short, with 10 bases between. In nucleotides, the CDR3 is TGTGCCAGCTCACGGACTACCAACTACAATGAGCAGTTCTTC. Translating gives CASSRTTNYNEQFF.

This CDR3 is CASSRAPGAGSTDTQYF. For the CDR3, the DNA is TGTGCCAGCAGCCGAGCTCCCGGCGCAGGGAGCACAGATACGCAGTATTTT. This chain joins TRBV5-5 and TRBJ2-3, with D tentatively TRBD1 (5 bases). This CDR3 spans 17 amino acids. The V end was cut by 4 bases, the J end by 0 bases, with 18 bases between. The V gene's germline CDR1 is SGHKS and CDR2 YYEKEE (reference sequence). Together with reference TRBV5-5 and TRBJ2-3, the CDR3 gives the full variable domain: DAGVTQSPTHLIKTRGQQVTLRCSPISGHKSVSWYQQVLGQGPQFIFQYYEKEERGRGNFPDRFSARQFPNYSSELNVNALLLGDSALYLCASSRAPGAGSTDTQYFGPGTRLTVL.

The genes are TRBV7-3 and TRBJ2-3; D gene ambiguous. Trimming removed 2 bases from V and 3 bases from J, with 6 bases in between. CDR1 SGHTA and CDR2 FQGTGA come from the germline V gene. The CDR3 has 13 residues. The CDR3 region has the DNA TGTGCCAGCAGCTTAGACCCGACAGATACGCAGTATTTT. Protein sequence: CASSLDPTDTQYF.

CDR3 residues: CAWIRGAVSYTF. The CDR3 coding sequence is TGTGCCTGGATTAGGGGCGCGGTGAGCTACACCTTC. This rearrangement joins TRBV30 to TRBJ1-2; tentatively, D is TRBD1 (5 bases). The V gene lost 4 bases and the J gene lost 9 bases, with 15 bases spanning the gap. The germline V gene encodes CDR1 GTSNPN and CDR2 SVGIG (reference sequence). The CDR3 length is 12 residues. The full variable domain, in which reference TRBV30 and TRBJ1-2 provide the parts outside the CDR3, is SQTIHQWPATLVQPVGSPLSLECTVEGTSNPNLYWYRQAAGRGLQLLFYSVGIGQISSEVPQNLSASRPQDRQFILSSKKLLLSDSGFYLCAWIRGAVSYTFGSGTRLTVV.

J is TRBJ1-2 and V is TRBV23-1, with a possible D match to TRBD1 (5 bases). TRBV23-1 is reported as an ORF; its role is uncertain. V was trimmed by 0 bases and J by 8 bases, leaving 10 bases between them. CDR3 size: 13 residues. This chain's CDR3 is CASSQSSEGGYTF. Here the CDR3 DNA reads TGCGCCAGCAGTCAATCATCAGAGGGGGGCTACACCTTC.

J is TRBJ1-4 and V is TRBV9; TRBD1 agrees at 7 bases. V shed 0 bases, J shed 8 bases, and the junction held 4 bases outside the gene matches. The CDR3 runs 14 residues. Per germline, CDR1 SGDLS and CDR2 YYNGEE. The CDR3 nucleotides read TGTGCCAGCAGCGTAGGGACAGGTGCCGAAAAACTGTTTTTT. Translating it yields CASSVGTGAEKLFF.

V usage is TRBV13 and J usage is TRBJ2-7; 15 nucleotides agree with TRBD2. The junction had 12 bases not matched to a gene; V was cut back by 5 bases and J by 7 bases. Germline CDR1 is PRHDT and CDR2 is FYEKMQ (reference sequence). This CDR3 region has 17 residues. The CDR3 DNA is TGTGCCAGCAGCCCAGGGACTAGCGGGAGGTATTTTTTAGAGCAGTACTTC. Translating gives CASSPGTSGRYFLEQYF. The full variable domain, with the rest looked up from reference TRBV13 and TRBJ2-7, is AAGVIQSPRHLIKEKRETATLKCYPIPRHDTVYWYQQGPGQDPQFLISFYEKMQSDKGSIPDRFSAQQFSDYHSELNMSSLELGDSALYFCASSPGTSGRYFLEQYFGPGTRLTVT.

The chain employs TRBV19 and TRBJ1-5, with 9 bases identical to TRBD1. The CDR3 runs 14 residues. V lost 11 bases to trimming and J lost 5 bases; unmatched junction nucleotides: 10. The germline CDR1 and CDR2 sequences are LNHDA and SQIVND (reference sequence). CDR3 protein: CAAGTGWMDQPQHF. The CDR3 DNA follows: TGTGCCGCAGGGACAGGGTGGATGGATCAGCCCCAGCATTTT. The full variable domain, its missing parts supplied by reference TRBV19 and TRBJ1-5, is DGGITQSPKYLFRKEGQNVTLSCEQNLNHDAMYWYRQDPGQGLRLIYYSQIVNDFQKGDIAEGYSVSREKKESFPLTVTSAQKNPTAFYLCAAGTGWMDQPQHFGDGTRLSIL.

The CDR3, as DNA: TGTGCCAGCAGCAGGGGTGGAACAGATACGCAGTATTTT. It codes for CASSRGGTDTQYF. The chain is built from TRBV6-5 and TRBJ2-3; perhaps TRBD1 as D (6 bases). V lost 6 bases to trimming and J lost 3 bases, with 10 bases between them. CDR3 size: 13 residues. In germline, CDR1 is MNHEY, CDR2 SVGAGI.

The genes are TRBV5-1 and TRBJ2-7; the D is unclear. CDR3 length equals 15 residues. V lost 1 base and J lost 3, with 14 bases in between. CDR1 and CDR2 from the germline V gene are SGHRS and YFSETQ. CDR3 residues: CASSLWLQDGYEQYF. The CDR3 DNA follows: TGCGCCAGCAGCTTGTGGTTACAAGACGGCTACGAGCAGTACTTC.

This sequence joins TRBV20-1 and TRBJ1-5; a weak D match, TRBD1 (6 bases). Germline V lookup: CDR1 DFQATT, CDR2 SNEGSKA (reference sequence). This CDR3 has 11 residues. Trimming stripped 6 bases from V and 4 bases from J, with 7 bases between. The CDR3 nucleotides read TGCAGTGCCGGACAGAATCAGCCCCAGCATTTT. It codes for CSAGQNQPQHF.